Below, one T cell receptor (beta chain) is given with its context. No antigen is known for it. Every bit of the isolated RNA underwent reverse transcription, so sequencing read expressed TCRB transcripts. Deep immunoSEQ sequencing covered naive, central memory and regulatory T cell samples. Data came from immunoSEQ multiplex PCR; TCRdb stores just in-frame clones and leaves some out. The table records roughly 340,000 clones, roughly 12% of them present only once. The sample is drawn from a study of beta chain features in type 1 diabetes. In the study overall: Regarding age, gender and cell yields, patients proved similar to healthy donors. Analysis included roughly 100 million sorted cells drawn from all samples. Study results and limitations: TCRB CDR3s were moderately but significantly shorter in Type 1 diabetes patients in all four CD4+ subsets.

Every sorted population was more than 95% pure. V was clipped by 5 bases and J by 9 bases; unmatched bases: 6. From germline, CDR1 is SGHTA and CDR2 FQGTGA. CDR3 length: 15 residues. The chain has TRBV7-3 and TRBJ2-1; 14 bases match TRBD2. The receptor comes from a woman under 30 with type 1 diabetes. The source material was naive CD4+ T cells from blood. The CDR3 sequence is CASSHGTSGSAEQFF. The CDR3 DNA is TGTGCCAGCAGCCACGGGACTAGCGGGAGCGCTGAGCAGTTCTTC.